One and the same sample provided the 30 T cell receptor beta chains below, sequenced in a study of T cells expressing NK-cell markers. With the 5' RACE reads reprocessed, TCRdb shows one record per CDR3 protein and no DNA. The table lists 440,000 or so distinct CDR3 sequences. The sample taken for sequencing was blood T cells: a sorted CD56 or NKG2C T cell subset, CD4+ or CD8+ T cells, or bulk PBMC T cells (not recorded which). These receptors originate from a woman aged 18-70 years in good health.

This chain connects TRBV7-2 to TRBJ2-3. The germline V gene encodes CDR1 SGHTA and CDR2 FQGNSA. The CDR3 spans 14 residues. The CDR3 here is CASSLVLSTDTQYF.

The V and J genes are TRBV3-1 and TRBJ1-1. Germline lookup yields CDR1 LGHDT and CDR2 YNNKEL (reference sequence). CDR3 length equals 12 residues. CDR3 residues: CASSQTATEAFF.

The CDR3 sequence: CASSLTRGAIGVDIQYF. The chain couples TRBV7-2 to TRBJ2-4; TCRdb calls TRBD1, which cannot be checked without DNA. CDR3 length equals 17 residues. CDR1 and CDR2 from the germline V gene are SGHTA and FQGNSA.

The CDR3 here is CSARTPDRPSSYNEQFF. The chain carries TRBV20-1 and TRBJ2-1; TCRdb's assignment of TRBD1 cannot be checked, as there is no DNA. The CDR3 runs 17 residues. CDR1 is DFQATT, CDR2 SNEGSKA, per germline (reference sequence).

This chain links TRBV5-4 with TRBJ2-2; without DNA, the TCRdb call of TRBD2 cannot be checked. Germline V gives CDR1 SGHNT, CDR2 YYREEE (reference sequence). This CDR3 has 15 amino acids. CDR3 in amino acids: CASSYRDAGTGELFF.

V gene TRBV27 combines with J gene TRBJ2-7; TCRdb proposes TRBD1, but this gene call is untestable without DNA. The CDR3 has 13 amino acids. The germline gives CDR1 MNHEY, CDR2 SMNVEV (reference sequence). The CDR3 sequence: CASSAGHSYEQYF.

This chain connects TRBV18 to TRBJ1-6; lacking DNA, the TRBD1 call made by TCRdb goes unchecked. The CDR3 is made up of 15 amino acids. From germline, CDR1 is KGHSH and CDR2 LQKENI. The CDR3 is CASSPRTGVNSPLHF. Variable domain in full (rest from reference TRBV18 and TRBJ1-6): NAGVMQNPRHLVRRRGQEARLRCSPMKGHSHVYWYRQLPEEGLKFMVYLQKENIIDESGMPKERFSAEFPKEGPSILRIQQVVRGDSAAYFCASSPRTGVNSPLHFGNGTRLTVT.

The chain uses TRBV20-1 and TRBJ2-1; with no DNA, the TCRdb D assignment of TRBD2 cannot be verified. This CDR3 contains 14 residues. Germline lookup yields CDR1 DFQATT and CDR2 SNEGSKA (reference sequence). The CDR3 is CKPQLEGTYNEQFF.

This sequence joins TRBV28 and TRBJ1-1. The CDR3 runs 15 residues. Looked up from germline, CDR1 is MDHEN and CDR2 is SYDVKM. The CDR3 spells CASSPSWPRNTEAFF.

The CDR3 loop reads CASSSGQGTSRNSPLHF. This chain links TRBV5-1 with TRBJ1-6; TCRdb picks TRBD1, but there is no DNA to check that call. CDR3 size: 17 residues. CDR1 SGHRS and CDR2 YFSETQ come from the germline V gene.

The rearrangement joins TRBV20-1 to TRBJ2-1; as DNA is missing, the TRBD1 call by TCRdb cannot be tested. The CDR3 is 15 residues long. Germline CDR1 reads DFQATT; CDR2 reads SNEGSKA (reference sequence). Here the CDR3 reads CSARDLTGLKNEQFF.

This chain joins TRBV12-3 or TRBV12-4 and TRBJ1-5. CDR3 size: 13 residues. The CDR3 spells CASTLGGNQPQHF.

The J gene is TRBJ2-1, the V gene TRBV3-1; there is no DNA to check the TCRdb D call of TRBD2. Germline V lookup: CDR1 LGHDT, CDR2 YNNKEL (reference sequence). This CDR3 is built from 11 residues. CDR3 protein: CASRERGEQFF.

The chain couples TRBV24-1 to TRBJ2-5; TCRdb outputs TRBD1, but without DNA this stays unchecked. This CDR3 is 15 amino acids long. CDR1 and CDR2 from the germline V gene are KGHDR and SFDVKD. The CDR3 sequence: CATSEGTGAEETQYF.

V gene TRBV20-1 combines with J gene TRBJ1-4; TCRdb's D call of TRBD1 is untestable without DNA. This CDR3 is built from 14 residues. Germline assignment: CDR1 DFQATT and CDR2 SNEGSKA (reference sequence). CDR3 residues: CSARARGLNEKLFF.

The CDR3 region is CASSPGQGIGGSEQFF. The chain employs TRBV4-2 and TRBJ2-1; with no DNA, the TCRdb D assignment of TRBD1 cannot be verified. The CDR3 has 16 amino acids. Germline values: CDR1 LGHNA, CDR2 YNFKEQ.

This chain links TRBV6-5 with TRBJ2-7; with no DNA, the TCRdb D assignment of TRBD2 cannot be verified. This CDR3 region has 14 residues. In germline, CDR1 is MNHEY, CDR2 SVGAGI. Here the CDR3 reads CASSLAGETYEQYF.

The V gene is TRBV12-3 or TRBV12-4, the J gene TRBJ2-7; TCRdb picks TRBD2, but there is no DNA to check that call. The CDR3 contains 14 residues. CDR3 protein: CASSSLAGWNEQYF.

This CDR3 is CASTPTPRPTGELFF. The V call is TRBV7-2, the J call TRBJ2-2; TCRdb proposes TRBD1, but this gene call is untestable without DNA. The V gene's germline CDR1 is SGHTA and CDR2 FQGNSA. The CDR3 covers 15 residues.

V gene TRBV20-1 combines with J gene TRBJ2-1. The V gene's germline CDR1 is DFQATT and CDR2 SNEGSKA (reference sequence). The CDR3 loop spans 14 amino acids. Here the CDR3 reads CSAIQMSSYNEQFF.

V and J are TRBV28 and TRBJ1-6. CDR3 length equals 14 residues. Germline lookup yields CDR1 MDHEN and CDR2 SYDVKM. Here the CDR3 reads CAISRQPYNSPLHF.

The chain carries TRBV12-3 or TRBV12-4 and TRBJ2-1; TCRdb's D gene call, TRBD2, goes unchecked for lack of DNA. CDR3 size: 12 residues. The CDR3 spells CASKLGLAYPFF.

The chain carries TRBV7-3 and TRBJ2-1; checking the TCRdb D call of TRBD2 is not possible without DNA. Germline loops: CDR1 SGHTA, CDR2 FQGTGA. This CDR3 has 16 amino acids. CDR3 residues: CASTPPDRGRQNEQFF.

This chain uses TRBV6-5 with TRBJ2-3; with no DNA, the TCRdb D assignment of TRBD2 cannot be verified. CDR1 and CDR2 from the germline V gene are MNHEY and SVGAGI. This CDR3 spans 19 amino acids. The CDR3 protein is CASSYSLGTSGTGADTQYF.

The chain is built from TRBV30 and TRBJ1-4; the TCRdb D gene call, TRBD1, has no DNA to confirm it. Germline CDR1 GTSNPN, CDR2 SVGIG (reference sequence). CDR3 length equals 13 residues. This CDR3 is CAAKAWGGEKLFF.

The chain joins TRBV20-1 to TRBJ1-6; TCRdb's D gene call, TRBD1, goes unchecked for lack of DNA. The CDR3 length is 15 residues. In germline, CDR1 is DFQATT, CDR2 SNEGSKA (reference sequence). CDR3 region: CSARDRDRAYSPLHF.

This chain connects TRBV12-3 or TRBV12-4 to TRBJ2-3; TCRdb calls TRBD1, which cannot be checked without DNA. The CDR3 is 14 amino acids. The CDR3 spells CASSFPRRTDTQYF.

The chain is built from TRBV27 and TRBJ1-6; as DNA is missing, the TRBD1 call by TCRdb cannot be tested. Looked up from germline, CDR1 is MNHEY and CDR2 is SMNVEV (reference sequence). This CDR3 comprises 15 residues. CDR3 in amino acids: CASSPLDRESSPLHF.

V usage is TRBV5-1 and J usage is TRBJ1-1; TCRdb names TRBD1, which stays unverified in the absence of DNA. This CDR3 comprises 14 residues. In germline, CDR1 is SGHRS, CDR2 YFSETQ. The CDR3 loop is CASSQAGIRTEAFF.

The chain is built from TRBV10-3 and TRBJ2-1; as DNA is missing, the TRBD1 call by TCRdb cannot be tested. The CDR3 covers 11 residues. CDR1 ENHRY and CDR2 SYGVKD come from the germline V gene. The CDR3 here is CAISPLVEQFF.